This T cell receptor (beta chain) was captured by sequencing in a study of T cell responses to AZD1222 COVID-19 vaccine listed by TCRdb under 2021. For context, the study as a whole: Because spike-specific TCR depth and breadth did not differ between the two schedules, AZD1222 recipients who got a second dose at roughly 4 weeks were pooled with those who got a second dose at roughly 12 weeks. TCR sequencing was performed for roughly 250 trial participants, of whom roughly 200 were given two doses of AZD1222 and around 26 were given two doses of MenACWY control vaccine. Enrollment into the trials was organized by age into subgroups of 18-55, 56-69 and 70-plus years, and those subgroups contained roughly 140, 27 and 60 TCR-sequenced participants, respectively. Study-wide conclusions, independent of this receptor: Epitopes outside the regions mutated in the B.1.351 and B.1.1.7 variants were reportedly recognized by nearly half of the unique spike-specific TCRs. Because no day 14 peak-response samples were available, repertoires were characterized only after the peak T cell response. Participants were mostly white British and included more females than males, and it was suggested by the authors that clonal diversity may have been underestimated. In the small 56-69-year group, the increase in depth fell short of significance, most likely because of low power. A significant rise in spike-specific TCR breadth and depth was observed after two AZD1222 doses relative to day 0 and relative to MenACWY recipients. The vaccine-associated CD4 TCRs covered the entire spike protein, and the dominant responses fell in regions 160-218 and 743-854. Only five to seven AZD1222 recipients were SARS-CoV-2 seropositive at baseline, limiting conclusions about previously exposed vaccinees.

The sample's time point, from its label and the paper: baseline before first vaccination. Samples from vaccinated people were obtained from the UK trials COV001 and COV002, which included a single-blind randomized controlled phase 2/3 trial of AZD1222 (ChAdOx1 nCoV-19) in healthy adults. For TCRbeta chain sequencing, PBMC samples were collected from trial participants at day 0 and at day 28 after the second dose. The CDR3 measures 15 amino acids from cysteine to phenylalanine. Of the read, only the CDR3 DNA is kept; its 45 bases are in frame from base 1. The germline V gene supplies CDR1 SGHRS and CDR2 YFSETQ. Unmatched junction bases come to 6, with V trimmed by 4 bases and J by 2 bases. As concerns this clone: Its antigen is unknown. Within one base of it there is no much larger clone, and no base qualities were kept.

The CDR3 regions of human TCRbeta chains were analyzed by immunosequencing. Processing in the source paper ran as follows. TCRs in the repertoires were compared against a reference library of SARS-CoV-2-specific TCRs that had been generated with the MIRA antigen-specificity platform. Breadth meant the fraction of unique TCRs that were SARS-CoV-2-associated, whereas depth meant the fraction of total T cells that were SARS-CoV-2-associated. Using the MIRA data, each spike-specific TCR was assigned both to the spike region to which the TCR was reactive and to a CD4 or CD8 class. Log10-transformed breadth and depth values were compared by one-way ANOVA with Sidak's multiple comparisons tests. Entries here come from immuneACCESS through TCRdb and include only in-frame sequences with V and J called. Some clones fail to appear in such tables; in the studies checked, an unresolved V gene covers under half of the shortfall, and the cause of the remainder is unknown. The D gene and trimming were derived from the DNA, and the V and J assignments and clone size from that table. Across this sample there are 150,000 to 200,000 clones, with 70% to 90% seen only once. The leading ten clones occupy 1.6% of the sample.

The source is an adult in good health. The specimen was peripheral blood, collected on day 0 of AZD1222 vaccination. The chain links TRBV5-1 with TRBJ2-3; 8 nucleotides in the junction match TRBD1. The CDR3 reads as follows: CASSGGQGHTDTQYF. The sequenced DNA: TGCGCCAGCAGCGGAGGACAGGGCCACACAGATACGCAGTATTTT.